This TCR beta chain was recorded in a study of CD8+ T cells in alopecia areata. Study-level background: Oral tofacitinib, 5 to 10 mg twice daily, was given in an open-label trial. Tofacitinib therapy lasting 6 to 18 months was followed by 6 months off drug. Study-level results: Resident alphabeta T cells of normal skin are also sequenced in scalp samples. Tofacitinib significantly lowered scalp clonality and expanded CD8+ clones among the top 100.

CDR1 MNHEY and CDR2 SVGAGI come from the germline V gene. V lost 6 bases, J lost 1 base, and 6 bases stayed unmatched. The CDR3 length is 15 residues. Worth noting for this clone: Its antigen is unknown.

RNA extraction was followed by reverse transcription into cDNA, which acted as the sequencing template. Sequenced by immunoSEQ multiplex PCR; TCRdb stores in-frame clones only, minus some. Of 130,000 or so clones in the sample, approximately 60% were seen once. Documented treatment: oral pan-JAK inhibitor, 5-10 mg twice daily. This TCR derives from a human donor with alopecia areata. The V call is TRBV6-5, the J call TRBJ2-3, with 8 nucleotides matching TRBD2. This material consisted of CD4+ T cells sorted from blood, taken at week 4, from a patient treated with tofacitinib. The CDR3 region is CASRTGLAGTDTQYF. DNA for the CDR3: TGTGCCAGCAGGACCGGACTAGCTGGCACAGATACGCAGTATTTT.